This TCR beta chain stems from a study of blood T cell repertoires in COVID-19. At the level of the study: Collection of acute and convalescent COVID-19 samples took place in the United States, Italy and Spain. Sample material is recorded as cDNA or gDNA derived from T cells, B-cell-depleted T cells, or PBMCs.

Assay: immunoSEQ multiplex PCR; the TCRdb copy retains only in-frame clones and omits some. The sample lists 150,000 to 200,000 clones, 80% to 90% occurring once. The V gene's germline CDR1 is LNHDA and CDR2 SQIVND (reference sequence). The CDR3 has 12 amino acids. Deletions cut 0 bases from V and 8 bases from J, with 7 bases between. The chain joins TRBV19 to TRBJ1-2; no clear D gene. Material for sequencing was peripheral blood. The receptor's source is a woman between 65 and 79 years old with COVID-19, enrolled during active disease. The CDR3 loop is CASSIDLGGYTF. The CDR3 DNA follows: TGTGCCAGTAGTATAGATCTCGGGGGCTACACCTTC.